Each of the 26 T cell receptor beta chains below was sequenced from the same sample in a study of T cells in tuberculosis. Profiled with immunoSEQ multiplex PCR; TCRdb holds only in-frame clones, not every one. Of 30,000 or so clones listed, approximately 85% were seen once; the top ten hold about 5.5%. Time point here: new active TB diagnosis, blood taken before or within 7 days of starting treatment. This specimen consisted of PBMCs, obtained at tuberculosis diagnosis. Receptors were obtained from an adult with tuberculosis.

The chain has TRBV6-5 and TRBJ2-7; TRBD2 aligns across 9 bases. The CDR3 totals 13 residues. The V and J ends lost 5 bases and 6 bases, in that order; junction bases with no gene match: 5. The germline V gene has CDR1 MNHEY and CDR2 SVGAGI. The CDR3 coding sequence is TGTGCCAGCAGTGAAGCGGGAGGAACCGAGCAGTACTTC. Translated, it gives CASSEAGGTEQYF.

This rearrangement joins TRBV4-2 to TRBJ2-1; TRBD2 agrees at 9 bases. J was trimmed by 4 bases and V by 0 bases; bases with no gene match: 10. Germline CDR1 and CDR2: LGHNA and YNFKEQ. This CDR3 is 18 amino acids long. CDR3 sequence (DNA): TGTGCCAGCAGCCAAGATAGGCCTAGCGGGAAAGTATACAATGAGCAGTTCTTC. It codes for CASSQDRPSGKVYNEQFF.

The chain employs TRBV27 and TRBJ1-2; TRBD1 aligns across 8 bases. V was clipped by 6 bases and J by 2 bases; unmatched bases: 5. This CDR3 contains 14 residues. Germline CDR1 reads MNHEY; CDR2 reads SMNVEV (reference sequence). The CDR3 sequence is CASRDRDGNYGYTF. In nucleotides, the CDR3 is TGTGCCAGCAGGGACAGGGACGGAAACTATGGCTACACCTTC.

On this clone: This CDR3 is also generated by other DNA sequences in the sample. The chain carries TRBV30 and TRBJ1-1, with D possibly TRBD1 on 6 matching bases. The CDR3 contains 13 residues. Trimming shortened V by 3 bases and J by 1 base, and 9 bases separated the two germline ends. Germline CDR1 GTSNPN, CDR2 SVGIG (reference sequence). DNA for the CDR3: TGTGCCTGGAGGAGGGGACAGAACACTGAAGCTTTCTTT. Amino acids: CAWRRGQNTEAFF.

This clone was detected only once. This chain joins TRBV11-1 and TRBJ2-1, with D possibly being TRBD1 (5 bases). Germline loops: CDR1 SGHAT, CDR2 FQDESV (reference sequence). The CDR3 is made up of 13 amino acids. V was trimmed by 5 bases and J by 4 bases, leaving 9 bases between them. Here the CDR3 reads CASSIRDYNEQFF. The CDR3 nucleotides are TGTGCCAGCAGCATCAGGGATTACAATGAGCAGTTCTTC.

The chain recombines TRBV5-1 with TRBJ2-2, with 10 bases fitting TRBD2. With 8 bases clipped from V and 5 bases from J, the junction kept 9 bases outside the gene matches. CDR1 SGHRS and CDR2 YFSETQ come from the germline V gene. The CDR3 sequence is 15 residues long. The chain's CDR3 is CASHGGTSETGELFF. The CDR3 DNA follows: TGCGCCAGTCACGGGGGGACTAGCGAAACCGGGGAGCTGTTTTTT.

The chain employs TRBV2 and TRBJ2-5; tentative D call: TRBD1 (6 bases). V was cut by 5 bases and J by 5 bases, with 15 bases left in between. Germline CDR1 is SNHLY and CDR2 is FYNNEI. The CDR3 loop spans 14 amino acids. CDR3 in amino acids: CASSRLGGRETQYF. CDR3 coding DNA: TGTGCCAGCAGTCGGCTTGGGGGCCGGGAGACCCAGTACTTC.

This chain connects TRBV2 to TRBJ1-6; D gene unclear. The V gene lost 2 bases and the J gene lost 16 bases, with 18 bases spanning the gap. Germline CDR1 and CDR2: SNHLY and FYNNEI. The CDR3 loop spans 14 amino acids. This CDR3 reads CASSEFGGRSRLHF. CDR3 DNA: TGTGCCAGCAGTGAATTCGGCGGGCGATCTCGTCTCCACTTT.

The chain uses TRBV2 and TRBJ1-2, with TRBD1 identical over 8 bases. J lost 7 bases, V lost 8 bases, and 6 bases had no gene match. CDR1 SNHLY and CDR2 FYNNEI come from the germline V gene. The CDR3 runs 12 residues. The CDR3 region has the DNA TGTGCCAGCGCGGCAGGGGGCATTGGCTACACCTTC. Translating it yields CASAAGGIGYTF.

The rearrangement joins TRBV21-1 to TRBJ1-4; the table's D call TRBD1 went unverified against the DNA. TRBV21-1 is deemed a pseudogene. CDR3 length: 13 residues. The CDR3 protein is CASSTRGEEKLFF. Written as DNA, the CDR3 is TGTGCCAGCAGCACCAGGGGTGAGGAAAAACTGTTTTTT.

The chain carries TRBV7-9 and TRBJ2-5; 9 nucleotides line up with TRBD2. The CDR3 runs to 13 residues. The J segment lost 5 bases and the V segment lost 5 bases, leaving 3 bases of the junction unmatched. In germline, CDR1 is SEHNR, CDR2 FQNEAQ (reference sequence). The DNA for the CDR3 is TGTGCCAGCAGCGAAGGACTAGCGGAGACCCAGTACTTC. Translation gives CASSEGLAETQYF.

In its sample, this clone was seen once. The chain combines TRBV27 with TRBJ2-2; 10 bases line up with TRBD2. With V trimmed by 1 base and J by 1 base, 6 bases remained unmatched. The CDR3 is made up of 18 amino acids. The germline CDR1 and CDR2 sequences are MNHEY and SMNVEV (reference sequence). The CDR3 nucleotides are TGTGCCAGCAGTTTATTCGGAGCGGGAGGGAAGAACACCGGGGAGCTGTTTTTT. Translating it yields CASSLFGAGGKNTGELFF.

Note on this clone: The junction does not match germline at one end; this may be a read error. The CDR3 nucleotides are TGTGCCAGCAGCTTGGAGGCCGGGAACTCTGAAGCTTTCTTT. Translating it yields CASSLEAGNSEAFF. The rearrangement links TRBV7-9 to TRBJ1-1; D is uncertain. Germline CDR1 SEHNR, CDR2 FQNEAQ (reference sequence). This CDR3 region has 14 residues.

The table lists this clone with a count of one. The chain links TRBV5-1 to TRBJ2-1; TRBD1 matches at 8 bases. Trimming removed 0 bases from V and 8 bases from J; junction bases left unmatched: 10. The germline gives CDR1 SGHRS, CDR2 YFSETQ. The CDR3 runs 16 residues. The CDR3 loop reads CASSLGWQGAGDEQFF. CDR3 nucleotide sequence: TGCGCCAGCAGCTTGGGTTGGCAGGGGGCAGGCGATGAGCAGTTCTTC.

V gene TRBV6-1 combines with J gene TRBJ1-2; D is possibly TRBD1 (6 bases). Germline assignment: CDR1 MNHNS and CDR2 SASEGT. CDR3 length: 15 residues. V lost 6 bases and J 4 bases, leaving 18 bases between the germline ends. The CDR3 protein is CASRDSDPSVYGYTF. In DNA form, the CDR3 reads TGTGCCAGCAGGGACAGCGACCCGTCCGTCTATGGCTACACCTTC.

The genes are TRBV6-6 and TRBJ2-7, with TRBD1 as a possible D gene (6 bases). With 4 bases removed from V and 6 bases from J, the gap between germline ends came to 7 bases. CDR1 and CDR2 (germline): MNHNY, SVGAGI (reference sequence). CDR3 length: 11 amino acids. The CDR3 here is CASSSGVEQYF. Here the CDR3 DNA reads TGTGCCAGCAGTTCAGGGGTCGAGCAGTACTTC.

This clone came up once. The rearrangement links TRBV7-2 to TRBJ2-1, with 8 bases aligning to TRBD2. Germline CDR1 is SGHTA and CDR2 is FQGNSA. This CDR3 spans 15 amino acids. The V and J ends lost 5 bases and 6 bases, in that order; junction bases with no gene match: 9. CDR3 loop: CASSLSGTRGNEQFF. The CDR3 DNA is TGTGCCAGCAGCCTCTCCGGGACTAGGGGCAATGAGCAGTTCTTC. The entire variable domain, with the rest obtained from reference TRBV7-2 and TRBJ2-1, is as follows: GAGVSQSPSNKVTEKGKDVELRCDPISGHTALYWYRQSLGQGLEFLIYFQGNSAPDKSGLPSDRFSAERTGGSVSTLTIQRTQQEDSAVYLCASSLSGTRGNEQFFGPGTRLTVL.

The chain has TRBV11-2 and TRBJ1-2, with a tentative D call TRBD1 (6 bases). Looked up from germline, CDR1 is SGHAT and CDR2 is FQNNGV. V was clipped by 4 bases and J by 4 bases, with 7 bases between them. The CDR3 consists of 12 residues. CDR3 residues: CASSSDSYGYTF. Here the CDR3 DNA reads TGTGCCAGCAGCTCGGACAGCTATGGCTACACCTTC.

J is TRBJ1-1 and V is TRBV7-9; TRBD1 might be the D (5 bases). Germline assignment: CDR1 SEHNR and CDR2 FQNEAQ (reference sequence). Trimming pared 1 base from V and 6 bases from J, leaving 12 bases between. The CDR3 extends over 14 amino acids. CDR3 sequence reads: CASSLVRGRAEAFF. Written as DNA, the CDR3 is TGTGCCAGCAGCTTAGTTCGGGGGAGGGCTGAAGCTTTCTTT.

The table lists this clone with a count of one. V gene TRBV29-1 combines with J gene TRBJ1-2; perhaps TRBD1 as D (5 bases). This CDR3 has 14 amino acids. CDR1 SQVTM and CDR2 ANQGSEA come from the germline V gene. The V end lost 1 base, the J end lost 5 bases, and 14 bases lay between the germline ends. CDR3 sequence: CSVEGQITTYGYTF. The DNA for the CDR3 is TGCAGCGTTGAAGGACAGATTACCACTTATGGCTACACCTTC.

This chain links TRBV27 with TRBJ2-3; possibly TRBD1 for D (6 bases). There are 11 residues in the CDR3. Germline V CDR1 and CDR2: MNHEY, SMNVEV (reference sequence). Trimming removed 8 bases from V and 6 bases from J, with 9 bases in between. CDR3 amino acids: CASQGWDTQYF. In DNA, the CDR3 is TGTGCCAGCCAGGGGTGGGATACGCAGTATTTT.

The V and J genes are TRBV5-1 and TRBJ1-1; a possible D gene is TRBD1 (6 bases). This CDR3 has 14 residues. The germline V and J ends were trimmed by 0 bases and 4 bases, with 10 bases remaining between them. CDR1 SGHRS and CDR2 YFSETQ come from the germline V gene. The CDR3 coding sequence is TGCGCCAGCAGCTTGGGAGGGGGTCTCACTGAAGCTTTCTTT. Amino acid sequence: CASSLGGGLTEAFF.

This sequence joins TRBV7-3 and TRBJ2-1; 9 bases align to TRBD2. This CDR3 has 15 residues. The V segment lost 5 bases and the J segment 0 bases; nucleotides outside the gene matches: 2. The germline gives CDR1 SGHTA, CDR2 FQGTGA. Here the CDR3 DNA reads TGTGCCAGCAGCCCGCGGGGGGGCTCCTACAATGAGCAGTTCTTC. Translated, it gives CASSPRGGSYNEQFF. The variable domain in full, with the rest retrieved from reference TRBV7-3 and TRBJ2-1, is GAGVSQTPSNKVTEKGKYVELRCDPISGHTALYWYRQSLGQGPEFLIYFQGTGAADDSGLPNDRFFAVRPEGSVSTLKIQRTERGDSAVYLCASSPRGGSYNEQFFGPGTRLTVL.

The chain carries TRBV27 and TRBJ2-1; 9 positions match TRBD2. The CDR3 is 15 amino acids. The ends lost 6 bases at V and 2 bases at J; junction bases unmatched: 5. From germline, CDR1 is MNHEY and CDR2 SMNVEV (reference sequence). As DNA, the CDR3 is TGTGCCAGCAGATTGCGGGGGGGGCCCTACAATGAGCAGTTCTTC. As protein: CASRLRGGPYNEQFF.

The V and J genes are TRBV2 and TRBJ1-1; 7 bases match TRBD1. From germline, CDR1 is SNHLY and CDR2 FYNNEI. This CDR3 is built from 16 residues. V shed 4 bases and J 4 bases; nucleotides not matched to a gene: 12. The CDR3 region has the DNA TGTGCCAGCAGTGCGGGGTCAGGGGGTCGGAGCACTGAAGCTTTCTTT. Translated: CASSAGSGGRSTEAFF.

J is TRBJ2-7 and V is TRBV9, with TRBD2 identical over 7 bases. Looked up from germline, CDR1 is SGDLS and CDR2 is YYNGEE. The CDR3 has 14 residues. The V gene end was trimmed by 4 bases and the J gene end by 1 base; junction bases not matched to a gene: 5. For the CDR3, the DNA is TGTGCCAGCAGCCCGGGCGGGGGATCCTACGAGCAGTACTTC. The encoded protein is CASSPGGGSYEQYF.